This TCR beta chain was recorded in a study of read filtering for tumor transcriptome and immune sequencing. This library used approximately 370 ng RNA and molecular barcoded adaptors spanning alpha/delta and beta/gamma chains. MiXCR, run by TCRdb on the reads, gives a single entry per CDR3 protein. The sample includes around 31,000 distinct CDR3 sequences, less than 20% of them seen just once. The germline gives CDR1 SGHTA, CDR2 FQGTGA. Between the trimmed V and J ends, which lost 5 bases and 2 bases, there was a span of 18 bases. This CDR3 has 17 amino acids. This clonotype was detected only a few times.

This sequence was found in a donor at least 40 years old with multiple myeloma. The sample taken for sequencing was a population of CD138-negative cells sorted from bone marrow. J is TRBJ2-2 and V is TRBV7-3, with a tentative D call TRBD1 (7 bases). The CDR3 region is CASSRRRGDSNTGELFF. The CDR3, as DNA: TGTGCCAGCAGCAGACGCAGGGGGGACAGCAACACCGGGGAGCTGTTTTTT.